Listed below are T cell receptor beta chains from one sample, sequenced in a study of low-dose radiotherapy and immunotherapy resistance in tumors. TCRdb analysed the reads with MiXCR anew, one entry per CDR3 protein. The data show tens of thousands of distinct CDR3 sequences, around 20% seen once. Sample: PBMCs, taken after low-dose radiotherapy plus immunotherapy. Every receptor here comes from a female donor with ovarian cancer. Both conserved end residues are trimmed from each CDR3.

CDR3aa: ASSQVADRTGLIGELF; j_gene: TRBJ2-2; v_gene: TRBV4-1
CDR3aa: ASSQERRGSNEQF; j_gene: TRBJ2-1; v_gene: TRBV3-1
CDR3aa: ASSLDRGGADLGGLSYEQF; j_gene: TRBJ2-1; v_gene: TRBV28
CDR3aa: ASTPRGSLAKNIQY; j_gene: TRBJ2-4; v_gene: TRBV27
CDR3aa: ASSSLAVGHEQF; j_gene: TRBJ2-1; v_gene: TRBV9
CDR3aa: ASSIGTDTQY; j_gene: TRBJ2-3; v_gene: TRBV5-4
CDR3aa: ASSELGASKSTQY; j_gene: TRBJ2-3; v_gene: TRBV2
CDR3aa: ASSRTPGTGGEETQY; j_gene: TRBJ2-5; v_gene: TRBV5-1
CDR3aa: ASSVSGRAGDEQF; j_gene: TRBJ2-1; v_gene: TRBV3-1
CDR3aa: ASSPASGSYEQY; j_gene: TRBJ2-7; v_gene: TRBV5-6
CDR3aa: ASSLDLATRTWQY; j_gene: TRBJ2-7; v_gene: TRBV5-1
CDR3aa: ASSLLAGGRFTQY; j_gene: TRBJ2-3; v_gene: TRBV5-4
CDR3aa: AISLDTYNGEQY; j_gene: TRBJ2-7; v_gene: TRBV10-3
CDR3aa: ASSLGPDYGYT; j_gene: TRBJ1-2; v_gene: TRBV27
CDR3aa: ASKPQSGDRGTDTQY; j_gene: TRBJ2-3; v_gene: TRBV28
CDR3aa: ASRVTGTTEAF; j_gene: TRBJ1-1; v_gene: TRBV2
CDR3aa: ASSPRTSGFSSGANVLT; j_gene: TRBJ2-6; v_gene: TRBV4-2
CDR3aa: ASSQDQGTLAKNIQY; j_gene: TRBJ2-4; v_gene: TRBV4-1